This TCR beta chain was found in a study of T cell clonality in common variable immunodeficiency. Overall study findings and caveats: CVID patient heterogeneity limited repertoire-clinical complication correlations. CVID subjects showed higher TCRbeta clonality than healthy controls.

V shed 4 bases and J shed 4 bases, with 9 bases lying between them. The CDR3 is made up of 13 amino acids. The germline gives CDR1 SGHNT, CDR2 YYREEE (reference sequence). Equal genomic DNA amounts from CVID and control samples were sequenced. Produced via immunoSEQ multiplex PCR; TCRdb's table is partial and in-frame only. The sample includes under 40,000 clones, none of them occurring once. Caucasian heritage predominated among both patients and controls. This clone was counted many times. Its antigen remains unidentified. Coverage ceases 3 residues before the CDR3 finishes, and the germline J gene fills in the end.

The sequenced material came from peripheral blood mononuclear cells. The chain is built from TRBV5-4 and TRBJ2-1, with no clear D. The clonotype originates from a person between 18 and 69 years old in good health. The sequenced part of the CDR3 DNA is TGTGCCAGCAGCCCCCCAACATACAATGAG. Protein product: CASSPPTYNE. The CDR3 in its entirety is CASSPPTYNEQFF.